This T cell receptor (beta chain) emerged from a study of PD-1 blockade in classical Hodgkin lymphoma. Overall study findings and caveats: When nivolumab was started under 1 year after ASCT, patients were excluded. Before treatment, TCR diversity in newly diagnosed patients was reportedly lower than in healthy donors.

The CDR3 totals 15 residues. In germline, CDR1 is SGHDN, CDR2 FVKESK. Trimming pared 2 bases from V and 4 bases from J, leaving 15 bases between. Indicated time point: cycle 4 day 1 (C4D1), after 5 to 7 weeks of nivolumab. Relapse was seen in all patients after autologous stem cell transplantation, and brentuximab vedotin exposure was variable. Complete response, partial response or progressive disease were the best responses. The data were produced by immunoSEQ multiplex PCR, yet TCRdb's version contains in-frame clones alone and is incomplete. The sample records some 90,000 clones, under 85% being singletons. In the case of this clone: What it binds is unknown.

The V gene is TRBV14, the J gene TRBJ2-7; D is uncertain. The sample consisted of peripheral blood mononuclear cells (PBMCs), taken before the fourth cycle of nivolumab. This TCR came from a human donor with classical Hodgkin lymphoma. CDR3 loop: CASSQREGSAYEQYF. CDR3 coding DNA: TGTGCCAGCAGCCAACGAGAAGGAAGTGCGTACGAGCAGTACTTC. Together with reference TRBV14 and TRBJ2-7, the CDR3 gives the full variable domain: EAGVTQFPSHSVIEKGQTVTLRCDPISGHDNLYWYRRVMGKEIKFLLHFVKESKQDESGMPNNRFLAERTGGTYSTLKVQPAELEDSGVYFCASSQREGSAYEQYFGPGTRLTVT.